The TCR beta chain described here comes from a study of cytomegalovirus exposure and HLA in healthy donors. V was clipped by 1 base and J by 7 bases; unmatched bases: 9. The CDR3 covers 16 residues. The germline gives CDR1 MDHEN, CDR2 SYDVKM. The PCR employed 60 Vbeta primers together with 13 Jbeta primers. Only in-frame clones appear in the TCRdb table, and some are missing; sequencing was by immunoSEQ multiplex PCR. The sample lists 130,000 or so clones, 70% to 90% occurring once. The sequence was obtained from a woman between 35 and 50 years old in good health and CMV-seronegative. The chain combines TRBV28 with TRBJ2-7, with TRBD2 identical over 11 bases. The sequencing sample was made of PBMCs. The CDR3 region is CASSLSGTSGHREQYF. In DNA, the CDR3 is TGTGCCAGCAGTTTATCCGGGACTAGCGGCCACCGGGAGCAGTACTTC.